Following are 12 T cell receptor beta chains from one sample sequenced in a study of T cells in Graves' hyperthyroidism and ophthalmopathy. Amplification targeted TCR beta CDR3 regions from RNA transcripts. An initial round of RT-PCR targeting the TCR CDR3 relied on the HTBI primer set. TCRdb redid the calling of the multiplex PCR reads with MiXCR, one entry per CDR3 protein. The table records some 770,000 distinct CDR3 sequences, roughly 15% of them present only once. Source material: blood. The receptors derive from a man between 18 and 35 years old with Graves' hyperthyroidism.

Concerning this clonotype: At one end, the junction sequence differs from germline, possibly due to a read error. V gene TRBV7-9 combines with J gene TRBJ2-2; D tentatively reads TRBD1 or TRBD2 (6 bases each). This CDR3 contains 17 residues. The germline V gene encodes CDR1 SEHNR and CDR2 FQNEAQ (reference sequence). DNA for the CDR3: TGTGCCAGCAGCTGGGGGCCCGGGACTCCAAACAACGGGGAGCTGTTTTTT. Its protein product is CASSWGPGTPNNGELFF.

This clonotype was recorded a few times. The CDR3 protein is CASSPWTFVSTEAFF. CDR3 bases: TGTGCCAGCAGTCCCTGGACTTTCGTCAGCACTGAAGCTTTCTTT. The V and J genes are TRBV12-3 or TRBV12-4 and TRBJ1-1, with unresolved D. The CDR3 is made up of 15 amino acids. Between the trimmed V and J ends, which lost 5 bases and 4 bases, there was a span of 17 bases.

This clonotype appeared many times. The chain is built from TRBV28 and TRBJ2-7; weak D call: TRBD2 (6 bases). The V gene's germline CDR1 is MDHEN and CDR2 SYDVKM. Trimming shortened V by 6 bases and J by 4 bases, and 19 bases separated the two germline ends. The CDR3 totals 15 residues. DNA of the CDR3: TGTGCCAGCAGCTCCCGGCGCGGGGCAGGGTACGAGCAGTACTTC. Its translation: CASSSRRGAGYEQYF.

V gene TRBV2 combines with J gene TRBJ2-5; D possibly corresponds to TRBD2 (6 bases). The CDR3 covers 14 residues. V was pared by 7 bases and J by 7 bases, with 19 bases between. CDR1 and CDR2 from the germline V gene are SNHLY and FYNNEI. CDR3 amino acids: CASIPDYPLGTQYF. In nucleotides, the CDR3 is TGTGCCAGCATTCCGGACTACCCCCTCGGGACCCAGTACTTC.

This clonotype came up a few times. The chain has TRBV6-4 and TRBJ1-5; 7 bases match TRBD1. Germline V gene data show CDR1 as MRHNA and CDR2 as SNTAGT. This CDR3 is built from 15 residues. The ends lost 6 bases at V and 1 base at J; junction bases unmatched: 6. The DNA for the CDR3 is TGTGCCAGCAGAAGCCAGGGGGGGAGCAATCAGCCCCAGCATTTT. Translated: CASRSQGGSNQPQHF.

In its sample, this clonotype was seen a few times. The chain is built from TRBV19 and TRBJ2-7, with a tentative D call TRBD1 (6 bases). CDR3 length: 14 amino acids. In germline, CDR1 is LNHDA, CDR2 SQIVND (reference sequence). The germline V and J ends were trimmed by 5 bases and 4 bases, with 15 bases remaining between them. This CDR3 reads CASSSRTEGYEQYF. CDR3 nucleotides: TGTGCCAGTAGTTCGCGGACAGAGGGGTACGAGCAGTACTTC.

This clonotype was counted between two and nine times. V is TRBV11-1 and J is TRBJ2-3, with TRBD2 identical over 10 bases. The CDR3 is 19 amino acids. J was trimmed by 2 bases and V by 5 bases; bases with no gene match: 16. Germline V lookup: CDR1 SGHAT, CDR2 FQDESV (reference sequence). CDR3 sequence: CASSPSRGTGTSDTDTQYF. CDR3 sequence (DNA): TGTGCCAGCAGCCCTAGTAGGGGGACCGGGACTAGCGACACAGATACGCAGTATTTT.

In its sample, this clonotype was seen many times. J is TRBJ2-3 and V is TRBV18; D may be TRBD2 (5 bases). CDR1 KGHSH and CDR2 LQKENI come from the germline V gene. The CDR3 extends over 16 amino acids. V lost 0 bases and J lost 5, with 15 bases in between. The CDR3 protein is CASSPPASQLGDTQYF. CDR3 DNA sequence: TGTGCCAGCTCACCACCGGCTAGCCAGCTGGGAGATACGCAGTATTTT.

The gene calls are TRBV7-9 and TRBJ1-1, with D possibly matching TRBD1 (5 bases). V lost 5 bases to trimming and J lost 7 bases, with 23 bases between them. The CDR3 has 16 residues. Germline CDR1 SEHNR, CDR2 FQNEAQ (reference sequence). CDR3 in DNA: TGTGCCAGCAGCCGTCAGGGTGTTCGGCCATCCCTTGAAGCTTTCTTT. Encoded protein: CASSRQGVRPSLEAFF.

This clonotype was recorded at least ten times. The chain is built from TRBV10-3 and TRBJ2-7, with 7 bases lining up with TRBD1. The ends lost 5 bases at V and 1 base at J; junction bases unmatched: 2. CDR1 and CDR2 (germline): ENHRY, SYGVKD. The CDR3 covers 13 residues. The CDR3 DNA is TGTGCCATCAGTTTGACAGGGTCCTACGAGCAGTACTTC. Protein sequence: CAISLTGSYEQYF.

This clonotype was recorded a few times. Since a much larger clone is just one base distant, this may be a read error. V usage is TRBV11-1 and J usage is TRBJ2-7, with 7 bases aligning to TRBD1. CDR1 SGHAT and CDR2 FQDESV come from the germline V gene (reference sequence). The CDR3 runs 14 residues. CDR3 in amino acids: CAGSPTGKFYEQYF. In DNA form, the CDR3 reads TGTGCCGGCAGCCCGACAGGGAAGTTTTACGAGCAGTACTTC. Complete variable domain (other parts from reference TRBV11-1 and TRBJ2-7): EAEVAQSPRYKITEKSQAVAFWCDPISGHATLYWYRQILGQGPELLVQFQDESVVDDSQLPKDRFSAERLKGVDSTLKIQPAELGDSAMYLCAGSPTGKFYEQYFGPGTRLTVT.

This clonotype turned up a few times. The rearrangement links TRBV24-1 to TRBJ2-5, with D perhaps matching TRBD1 (6 bases). Per germline, CDR1 KGHDR and CDR2 SFDVKD. There are 14 residues in the CDR3. V was cut by 1 base and J by 3 bases, with 8 bases left in between. CDR3 loop: CATSDFHREETQYF. The CDR3, as DNA: TGTGCCACCAGTGATTTTCACAGGGAAGAGACCCAGTACTTC.